Following are 13 T cell receptor beta chains from one sample sequenced in a study of T cell changes during pregnancy in multiple sclerosis. Assay used: immunoSEQ multiplex PCR; TCRdb lists only in-frame clones, some missing. Among 35,000 to 45,000 clones, roughly 90% were seen once, and the ten largest hold 4.5% to 5.5%. This material consisted of peripheral blood, taken in the second trimester of pregnancy. The receptors were sampled from a female donor in good health, enrolled as a control in a pregnancy study.

The rearrangement uses TRBV5-4 and TRBJ1-2; 7 positions match TRBD1. Germline V gene data show CDR1 as SGHNT and CDR2 as YYREEE (reference sequence). Trimming took 2 bases from V and 5 from J; bases not matched to a gene: 9. The CDR3 contains 15 residues. CDR3 sequence: CASSFYIGTDYGYTF. CDR3 coding DNA: TGTGCCAGCAGCTTTTACATCGGGACAGATTATGGCTACACCTTC.

V is TRBV6-6 and J is TRBJ2-3; 7 nucleotides match TRBD2. This CDR3 spans 14 amino acids. V gave up 5 bases and J gave up 2 bases; unmatched junction bases: 4. The germline gives CDR1 MNHNY, CDR2 SVGAGI (reference sequence). CDR3 nucleotide sequence: TGTGCCAGCAGTGGGACTATGCCCACAGATACGCAGTATTTT. This gives the protein CASSGTMPTDTQYF.

This clone was seen only once. This chain connects TRBV27 to TRBJ2-7; 10 positions agree with TRBD1. This CDR3 has 17 residues. The V gene's germline CDR1 is MNHEY and CDR2 SMNVEV (reference sequence). The trim removed 6 bases at V and 0 bases at J, leaving 11 bases unmatched. DNA of the CDR3: TGTGCCAGCAGCTTTATAGGGGGACAGGGGAGCTCCTACGAGCAGTACTTC. It yields the protein CASSFIGGQGSSYEQYF.

On this clone itself: At one end, the junction sequence differs from germline, possibly due to a read error. V usage is TRBV10-3 and J usage is TRBJ1-1; no clear D gene. CDR3 length equals 11 residues. From germline, CDR1 is ENHRY and CDR2 SYGVKD. CDR3 nucleotide sequence: TGTGCCATCAGTGGCACCACTCAAGCTTTCTTT. It is translated as CAISGTTQAFF.

The V call is TRBV5-8, the J call TRBJ1-6; a weak D match, TRBD1 (6 bases). The CDR3 covers 16 residues. CDR1 is SGHTS, CDR2 YDEGEE, per germline. The V end lost 0 bases, the J end lost 3 bases, and 10 bases lay between the germline ends. CDR3 amino acids: CASSLEGDRYNSPLHF. DNA of the CDR3: TGTGCCAGCAGCTTGGAGGGGGACCGCTATAATTCACCCCTCCACTTT. Based on the CDR3 plus reference TRBV5-8 and TRBJ1-6, the full variable domain is EAGVTQSPTHLIKTRGQQATLRCSPISGHTSVYWYQQALGLGLQFLLWYDEGEERNRGNFPPRFSGRQFPNYSSELNVNALELEDSALYLCASSLEGDRYNSPLHFGNGTRLTVT.

In DNA form, the CDR3 reads TGTGCCAGCAGCTTAGTTGGGACATCCGAAGCTTTCTTT. Encoded protein: CASSLVGTSEAFF. The V call is TRBV7-9, the J call TRBJ1-1, with D possibly TRBD1 on 6 matching bases. Trimming pared 1 base from V and 8 bases from J, leaving 11 bases between. CDR3 length equals 13 residues. Germline loops: CDR1 SEHNR, CDR2 FQNEAQ (reference sequence).

The V and J genes are TRBV11-2 and TRBJ1-1; the D is unclear. The CDR3 consists of 14 residues. Germline V gene data show CDR1 as SGHAT and CDR2 as FQNNGV. V gave up 1 base and J gave up 1 base, with 7 bases separating them. CDR3 in amino acids: CASSLGHQNTEAFF. The DNA for the CDR3 is TGTGCCAGCAGCTTAGGACACCAGAACACTGAAGCTTTCTTT. The complete variable domain, with remaining parts taken from reference TRBV11-2 and TRBJ1-1, reads EAGVAQSPRYKIIEKRQSVAFWCNPISGHATLYWYQQILGQGPKLLIQFQNNGVVDDSQLPKDRFSAERLKGVDSTLKIQPAKLEDSAVYLCASSLGHQNTEAFFGQGTRLTVV.

J is TRBJ1-2 and V is TRBV2, with TRBD1 matching 10 bases. The germline CDR1 and CDR2 sequences are SNHLY and FYNNEI. Germline trimming cut 6 bases from V and 8 bases from J; bases unmatched to any gene: 9. This CDR3 comprises 14 residues. The CDR3 region is CASSPTETGGGYTF. CDR3 bases: TGTGCCAGCAGCCCCACAGAGACAGGGGGCGGCTACACCTTC. The whole variable domain, filled in from reference TRBV2 and TRBJ1-2, reads EPEVTQTPSHQVTQMGQEVILRCVPISNHLYFYWYRQILGQKVEFLVSFYNNEISEKSEIFDDQFSVERPDGSNFTLKIRSTKLEDSAMYFCASSPTETGGGYTFGSGTRLTVV.

The chain joins TRBV5-1 to TRBJ2-5, with D tentatively TRBD2 (6 bases). CDR1 and CDR2 (germline): SGHRS, YFSETQ. This CDR3 is 15 amino acids long. The V end was cut by 7 bases, the J end by 2 bases, with 18 bases between. The CDR3 sequence: CASLQEGLSQETQYF. DNA of the CDR3: TGCGCCAGCCTACAGGAGGGACTGTCACAAGAGACCCAGTACTTC.

The V call is TRBV4-1, the J call TRBJ1-1, with 8 positions matching TRBD1. The germline CDR1 and CDR2 sequences are MGHRA and YSYEKL. The CDR3 contains 16 residues. The J segment lost 4 bases and the V segment lost 3 bases, leaving 10 bases of the junction unmatched. For the CDR3, the DNA is TGCGCCAGCAGCCACATAGGACAGGGCGAAGGCACTGAAGCTTTCTTT. Translated: CASSHIGQGEGTEAFF.

The V gene is TRBV9, the J gene TRBJ1-3; possible D gene TRBD1, 6 bases. The germline V gene encodes CDR1 SGDLS and CDR2 YYNGEE. Trimming stripped 3 bases from V and 2 bases from J, with 9 bases between. CDR3 length: 14 amino acids. CDR3 amino acids: CASSGGGTGNTIYF. The CDR3 nucleotides read TGTGCCAGCAGCGGAGGGGGAACTGGAAACACCATATATTTT. The variable domain in full, completed from reference TRBV9 and TRBJ1-3, reads DSGVTQTPKHLITATGQRVTLRCSPRSGDLSVYWYQQSLDQGLQFLIQYYNGEERAKGNILERFSAQQFPDLHSELNLSSLELGDSALYFCASSGGGTGNTIYFGEGSWLTVV.

V is TRBV10-3 and J is TRBJ1-2; 7 positions match TRBD1. J lost 4 bases, V lost 0 bases, and 2 bases had no gene match. CDR1 is ENHRY, CDR2 SYGVKD, per germline. The CDR3 sequence is 14 residues long. CDR3 sequence reads: CAISESGQIYGYTF. The DNA for the CDR3 is TGTGCCATCAGTGAGTCGGGACAGATCTATGGCTACACCTTC.

The V gene is TRBV5-1, the J gene TRBJ1-5, with D unclear. V gave up 0 bases and J gave up 2 bases, with 9 bases separating them. CDR3 length equals 15 residues. Germline V gene data show CDR1 as SGHRS and CDR2 as YFSETQ. DNA for the CDR3: TGCGCCAGCAGCTTGGATGGGCAGCGCAATCAGCCCCAGCATTTT. Protein sequence: CASSLDGQRNQPQHF.